This paragraph covers one TCR beta chain sequence. Its antigen is unidentified. Isolated RNA was reverse transcribed in full, so expressed TCRB transcripts were sequenced. Only in-frame clones appear in the TCRdb table, and some are missing; sequencing was by immunoSEQ multiplex PCR. The table has 640,000 or so clones, over 12% seen once. These data come from a study of beta chain features in type 1 diabetes. Study outcomes and limitations: For Type 1 diabetes patients, all four CD4+ subsets carried TCRB CDR3s that were moderately but significantly shorter. The study found that naive, central memory and Treg TCRB repertoires appeared more similar in patients than in healthy donors.

The CDR3 covers 18 residues. Trimming removed 5 bases from V and 6 bases from J; junction bases left unmatched: 13. Germline CDR1 and CDR2: SGHTA and FQGNSA. The chain is built from TRBV7-2 and TRBJ2-1; 13 positions agree with TRBD2. This TCR derives from a young man with type 1 diabetes. Specimen: naive CD4+ T cells from blood. The CDR3 sequence is CASSKGLAGDYRLNEQFF. The CDR3 nucleotides are TGTGCCAGCAGCAAAGGACTAGCGGGAGACTACCGACTCAATGAGCAGTTCTTC.